This T cell receptor (beta chain) is from a study of human CD4 T cells and Enterobacteriaceae. This clone was seen once. Generated by immunoSEQ multiplex PCR, the TCRdb table keeps only in-frame clones and is missing some. Here the sample spans fewer than 35,000 clones, approximately 78% being singletons. All CD4+ cells other than CD45RA+CCR7+CD95- naive cells were sorted as memory, over 95% pure. Positive selection with CD4 and CD14 microbeads isolated CD4+ T cells and monocytes. Germline CDR1 is SGHTA and CDR2 is FQGTGA. This CDR3 has 15 residues. Trimming cost V 5 bases and J 8 bases, with 18 bases left between them.

The TCR sequence derives from a human donor in good health. V is TRBV7-3 and J is TRBJ1-4; possibly TRBD1 for D (6 bases). The sample comprised memory CD4+ T cells from blood. The CDR3 DNA follows: TGTGCCAGCAGCCCGGGGGGCGCTGAGGGGGAAAAACTGTTTTTT. It specifies CASSPGGAEGEKLFF.